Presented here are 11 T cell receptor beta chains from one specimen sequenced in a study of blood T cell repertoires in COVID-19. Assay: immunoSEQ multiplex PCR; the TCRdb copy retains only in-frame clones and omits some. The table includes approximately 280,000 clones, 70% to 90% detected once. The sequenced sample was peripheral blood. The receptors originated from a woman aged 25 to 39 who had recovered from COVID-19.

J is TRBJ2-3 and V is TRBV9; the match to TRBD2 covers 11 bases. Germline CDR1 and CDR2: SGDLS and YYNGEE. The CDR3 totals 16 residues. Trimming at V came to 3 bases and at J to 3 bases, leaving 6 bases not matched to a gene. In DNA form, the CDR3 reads TGTGCCAGCAGCGAACTAGCGGGAGAGTTAACAGATACGCAGTATTTT. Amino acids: CASSELAGELTDTQYF.

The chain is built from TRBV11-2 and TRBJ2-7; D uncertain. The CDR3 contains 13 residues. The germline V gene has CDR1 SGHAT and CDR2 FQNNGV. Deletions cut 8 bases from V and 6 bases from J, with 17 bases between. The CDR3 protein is CASRYLVTGEQYF. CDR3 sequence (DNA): TGTGCCAGCCGATACCTAGTGACGGGCGAGCAGTACTTC.

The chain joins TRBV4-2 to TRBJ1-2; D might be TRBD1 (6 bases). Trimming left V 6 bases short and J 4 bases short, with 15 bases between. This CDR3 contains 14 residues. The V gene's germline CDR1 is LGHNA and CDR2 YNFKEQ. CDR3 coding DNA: TGTGCCAGCAGACGCACCCAGGGGTCCTATGGCTACACCTTC. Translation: CASRRTQGSYGYTF.

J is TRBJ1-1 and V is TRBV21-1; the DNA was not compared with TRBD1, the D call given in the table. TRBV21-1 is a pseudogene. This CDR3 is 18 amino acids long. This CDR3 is CASSQRDRGPWLNTEAFF. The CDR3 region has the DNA TGTGCCAGCAGCCAACGTGACAGGGGGCCTTGGTTGAACACTGAAGCTTTCTTT.

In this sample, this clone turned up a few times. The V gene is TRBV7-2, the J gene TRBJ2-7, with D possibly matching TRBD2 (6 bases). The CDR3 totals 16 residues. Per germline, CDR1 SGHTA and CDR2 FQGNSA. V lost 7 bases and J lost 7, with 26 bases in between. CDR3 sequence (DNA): TGTGCCAGCAACATAGCCGGTGGAGGGGCCAATTCGGAGCAGTACTTC. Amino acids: CASNIAGGGANSEQYF.

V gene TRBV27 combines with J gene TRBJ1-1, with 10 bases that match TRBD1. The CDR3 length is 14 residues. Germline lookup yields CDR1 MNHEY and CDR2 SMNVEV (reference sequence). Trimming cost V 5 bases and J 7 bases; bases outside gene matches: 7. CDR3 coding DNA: TGTGCCAGCAGTCCCTCGGGACAGGGGCTTGAAGCTTTCTTT. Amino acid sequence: CASSPSGQGLEAFF.

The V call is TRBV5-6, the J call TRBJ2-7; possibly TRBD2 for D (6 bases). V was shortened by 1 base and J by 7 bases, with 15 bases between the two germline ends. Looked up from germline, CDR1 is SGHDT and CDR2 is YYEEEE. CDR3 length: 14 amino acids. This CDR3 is CASSLTEGLGEQYF. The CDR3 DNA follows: TGTGCCAGCAGCTTGACGGAGGGGCTAGGGGAGCAGTACTTC.

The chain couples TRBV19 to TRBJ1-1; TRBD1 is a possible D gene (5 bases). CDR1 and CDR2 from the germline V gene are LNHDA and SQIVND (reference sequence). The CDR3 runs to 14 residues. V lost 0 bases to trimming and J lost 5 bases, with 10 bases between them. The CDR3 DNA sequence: TGTGCCAGTAGTATAGACGACAGCTTAACTGAAGCTTTCTTT. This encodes CASSIDDSLTEAFF.

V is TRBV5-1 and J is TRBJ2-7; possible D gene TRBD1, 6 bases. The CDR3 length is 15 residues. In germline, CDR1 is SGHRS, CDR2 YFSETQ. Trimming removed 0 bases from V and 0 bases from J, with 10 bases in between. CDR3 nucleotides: TGCGCCAGCAGCTTGGAACCGGACAGCTCCTACGAGCAGTACTTC. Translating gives CASSLEPDSSYEQYF.

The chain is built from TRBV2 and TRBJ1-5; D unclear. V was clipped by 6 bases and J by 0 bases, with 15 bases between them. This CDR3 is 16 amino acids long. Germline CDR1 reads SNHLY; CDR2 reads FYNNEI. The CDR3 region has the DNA TGTGCCAGCAGGGAGGCCGGTCGGGTTAGCAATCAGCCCCAGCATTTT. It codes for CASREAGRVSNQPQHF. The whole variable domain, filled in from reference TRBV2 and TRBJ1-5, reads EPEVTQTPSHQVTQMGQEVILRCVPISNHLYFYWYRQILGQKVEFLVSFYNNEISEKSEIFDDQFSVERPDGSNFTLKIRSTKLEDSAMYFCASREAGRVSNQPQHFGDGTRLSIL.

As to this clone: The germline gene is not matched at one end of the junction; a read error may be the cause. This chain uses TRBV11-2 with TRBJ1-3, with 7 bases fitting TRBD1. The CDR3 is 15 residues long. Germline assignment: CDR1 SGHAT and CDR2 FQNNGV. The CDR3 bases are TGTGCCAGCAGCCCTATCCGACAGGGAGGAACCACCATATATTTT. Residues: CASSPIRQGGTTIYF.